This T cell receptor (beta chain) is from a study of T cells after yellow fever vaccination. About the study: For low cell numbers, libraries were made with SMART-Seq v4 Ultra Low Input.

In regard to this clonotype: Its antigen is not known.

Germline-derived CDR1 and CDR2 are SNHLY and FYNNEI. CDR3 length equals 13 residues. The V and J ends lost 2 bases and 9 bases respectively, with 14 bases between them. Each CDR3 protein gets one entry after TCRdb re-called the 5' RACE reads with MiXCR. The top ten clones hold 17% of a sample with a few hundred thousand distinct CDR3 sequences, less than 9.5% of them seen once. General study results and limits: Contamination by abundant bulk-population clonotypes could be present in FACS-sorted repertoires. Some clonotypes were seen in both the CD4 and the CD8 compartments. These made up a small share and likely arose from convergent recombination. Booster samples showed a return of most primary-vaccination clones (roughly 96% CD4, around 85% CD8).

The V call is TRBV2, the J call TRBJ2-7; D gene uncertain. The sequence came from a man between 18 and 29 years old who received the YFV17D yellow fever vaccine. This specimen consisted of PBMCs, obtained around 45 days after the first yellow fever vaccination. DNA for the CDR3: TGTGCCAGCAGTGAAAAGGGCTCCTCTGGGCAGTACGTC. This codes for CASSEKGSSGQYV.